This T cell receptor (beta chain) came from a study of CD8 T cells in Susac syndrome. The RNA input was roughly 0.45 to 1 ug, and it was reverse transcribed with random hexamers. TCRdb re-analysed the immunoSEQ multiplex PCR reads in MiXCR, keeping a single row per CDR3 protein. The repertoire has more than 100,000 distinct CDR3 sequences, around 80% of them found once; the top ten carry more than 0.5%. TEMRA cells were FACS-enriched, while CD8+ and CD4+ T cells were negatively isolated. The CDR3 spans 12 residues. Germline values: CDR1 SGHAT, CDR2 FQNNGV. Trimming cost V 3 bases and J 10 bases, with 12 bases left between them.

The V call is TRBV11-2, the J call TRBJ1-1; D is possibly TRBD1 (6 bases). Specimen: CD8+ T cells from PBMCs. This clonotype was obtained from a human donor with multiple sclerosis. CDR3 residues: CASSFGGHGAFF. CDR3 coding DNA: TGTGCCAGCAGCTTTGGGGGGCATGGAGCTTTCTTT.